This T cell receptor (beta chain) was found in a study of technical replicates of blood from a handful of donors. Clones were sequenced by immunoSEQ multiplex PCR, and TCRdb holds only the in-frame ones, with some missing. This table has tens of thousands of clones, approximately 94% appearing once. This clone occurred once. The germline V gene encodes CDR1 KGHSH and CDR2 LQKENI. With 5 bases clipped from V and 0 bases from J, the junction kept 3 bases outside the gene matches. CDR3 length equals 14 residues. The J gene is TRBJ1-1, the V gene TRBV18, with 7 bases matching TRBD1. The specimen was T cells isolated from PBMCs. The clonotype comes from a human donor in good health. DNA for the CDR3: TGTGCCAGCTCAGTGACAGGGATGAACACTGAAGCTTTCTTT. Protein sequence: CASSVTGMNTEAFF.